The present entry profiles one TCR beta chain with its context. The table lists this clonotype with many counts. Its antigen target is currently unknown. Base qualities are not at hand, and no much larger clone is one base apart. TCRdb names Illumina HiSeq 1500 as the instrument used. TCRdb reran the public reads through fastp at Q25 and MiXCR, keeping productive beta chains. Here each entry gathers all rows of one CDR3 protein and keeps the most common genes and DNA. Across this sample there are 300,000 to 400,000 distinct CDR3 sequences, with about a sixth seen only once. 8.5% to 10% of the sample is taken by the ten largest. The source of the sample is a study of T cell repertoires in cytomegalovirus infection (dated by TCRdb to about 2019). Background on the whole study: The HLA type of each donor mattered for the analysis, because public TCR beta signatures pointed to carriage of CMV infection along with the matching HLA type. Broader findings and caveats from the paper: The ex vivo response was dominated by HLA-C-restricted CMV-specific TCR beta clonotypes, which also provided the single most frequent clonotype in two of eight donors. Carriers of CMV infection plus the relevant HLA type were discriminated by the cumulative frequency of public TCR beta family members in the study cohort and in an independent roughly 400-donor cohort.

Including the terminal cysteine and phenylalanine, the CDR3 comprises 16 residues. Just CDR3 DNA is preserved here, 48 bases in frame from base 1. From the germline V gene (reference sequence), CDR1 is SEHNR and CDR2 is FQNEAQ. Trimming removed 5 bases from V and 3 bases from J; the gene matches leave 12 bases unexplained. Sequenced material: PBMCs. The rearrangement combines TRBV7-9 with TRBJ2-7; 8 bases in the junction line up with TRBD1. This receptor was identified in a human donor in good health (CMV status not recorded). Some clones in this sample may be carry-over from other donors' samples. The DNA reads TGTGCCAGCAGCGCCTGGACCGGACAGGGAGTCTACGAGCAGTACTTC. This gives the protein CASSAWTGQGVYEQYF.